These 8 T cell receptor beta chains were sequenced from one sample in a study of T cell responses to AZD1222 COVID-19 vaccine. The method was immunoSEQ multiplex PCR; TCRdb's version includes in-frame clones alone and lacks a portion of them. The data show more than 95,000 clones, around 90% seen once. This specimen consisted of peripheral blood, obtained on day 0 of AZD1222 vaccination. All receptors derive from an adult in good health.

The chain links TRBV6-2 or TRBV6-3 to TRBJ2-7; 10 bases line up with TRBD1. CDR1 is MNHEY and CDR2 is SVGEGT in the germline V gene. The CDR3 is made up of 17 amino acids. V was pared by 4 bases and J by 3 bases, with 12 bases of the junction left unmatched. CDR3 DNA: TGTGCCAGCAGTTTTTCACCGGGACAGGGGAACAACTACGAGCAGTACTTC. Residues: CASSFSPGQGNNYEQYF.

The genes are TRBV27 and TRBJ1-4; D gene ambiguous. This CDR3 is built from 11 residues. Trimming left V 6 bases short and J 4 bases short, with 3 bases between. Germline loops: CDR1 MNHEY, CDR2 SMNVEV (reference sequence). Here the CDR3 DNA reads TGTGCCAGCAGCCATAATGAAAAACTGTTTTTT. Its translation: CASSHNEKLFF.

This clone was observed once. The rearrangement links TRBV30 to TRBJ1-2; 9 nucleotides agree with TRBD1. The CDR3 is 14 amino acids. V lost 7 bases and J lost 1; bases outside the gene matches: 7. Germline values: CDR1 GTSNPN, CDR2 SVGIG (reference sequence). CDR3 protein: CAFLNRGHNYGYTF. The CDR3 region has the DNA TGTGCCTTCTTAAACAGGGGGCATAACTATGGCTACACCTTC.

The rearrangement links TRBV12-3 or TRBV12-4 to TRBJ1-2; D is undetermined. Trimming stripped 8 bases from V and 4 bases from J, with 11 bases between. The CDR3 totals 12 residues. CDR3 coding DNA: TGTGCCAGCGGCATCCGGATCTATGGCTACACCTTC. Translating gives CASGIRIYGYTF.

The chain is built from TRBV4-3 and TRBJ1-5; no firm D call. Trimming shortened V by 2 bases and J by 2 bases, and 10 bases separated the two germline ends. This CDR3 is 15 amino acids long. Germline loops: CDR1 LGHNA, CDR2 YSLEER. The chain's CDR3 is CASSQIRAGNQPQHF. The CDR3 DNA follows: TGCGCCAGCAGCCAAATTCGGGCAGGCAATCAGCCCCAGCATTTT.

The chain joins TRBV29-1 to TRBJ1-1; tentatively, D is TRBD1 (6 bases). The CDR3 is 13 amino acids. V shed 4 bases and J shed 1 base, with 10 bases lying between them. From germline, CDR1 is SQVTM and CDR2 ANQGSEA. The CDR3 region is CSVGGLGNTEAFF. DNA for the CDR3: TGCAGCGTTGGGGGGCTCGGGAACACTGAAGCTTTCTTT. Drawing the rest from reference TRBV29-1 and TRBJ1-1, the complete variable domain is SAVISQKPSRDICQRGTSLTIQCQVDSQVTMMFWYRQQPGQSLTLIATANQGSEATYESGFVIDKFPISRPNLTFSTLTVSNMSPEDSSIYLCSVGGLGNTEAFFGQGTRLTVV.

The chain has TRBV30 and TRBJ1-3; a weak D match, TRBD1 (5 bases). The CDR3 covers 14 residues. V dropped 0 bases and J dropped 0 bases, with 6 bases sitting between them. Germline V lookup: CDR1 GTSNPN, CDR2 SVGIG (reference sequence). As DNA, the CDR3 is TGTGCCTGGAGTGTAGGGACCTCTGGAAACACCATATATTTT. Protein: CAWSVGTSGNTIYF.

V usage is TRBV24-1 and J usage is TRBJ1-1; D call uncertain. Per the germline V gene, CDR1 is KGHDR and CDR2 is SFDVKD. Trimming pared 4 bases from V and 11 bases from J, leaving 10 bases between. The CDR3 runs to 11 residues. In nucleotides, the CDR3 is TGTGCCACCAGTGACCTGGGGAAGGCTTTCTTT. Translated, it gives CATSDLGKAFF.